This TCR beta chain was sequenced during a study of Tregs in tolerant kidney transplant recipients. As concerns this clone: Its antigen is unknown.

This CDR3 comprises 14 residues. The V gene lost 5 bases and the J gene lost 6 bases, with 16 bases spanning the gap. Germline V gives CDR1 SGHAT, CDR2 FQNNGV. The method was immunoSEQ multiplex PCR; TCRdb's version includes in-frame clones alone and lacks a portion of them. The sample lists 7,000 to 9,000 clones, 45% to 50% occurring once. The clonotype comes from a human donor in good health. The chain employs TRBV11-2 and TRBJ1-2; D perhaps matches TRBD1 (6 bases). The material sequenced was CD4+ T cells from blood cultured with allogeneic cells. CDR3 protein: CASSAYRDADGYTF. The CDR3 DNA follows: TGTGCCAGCAGCGCCTACAGGGACGCAGATGGCTACACCTTC. The variable domain in full, completed from reference TRBV11-2 and TRBJ1-2, reads EAGVAQSPRYKIIEKRQSVAFWCNPISGHATLYWYQQILGQGPKLLIQFQNNGVVDDSQLPKDRFSAERLKGVDSTLKIQPAKLEDSAVYLCASSAYRDADGYTFGSGTRLTVV.